The 13 T cell receptor beta chains given below trace back to one sample, sequenced in a study of cytomegalovirus exposure and HLA in healthy donors. Primers: 60 Vbeta forward and 13 Jbeta reverse. Repertoires were generated with immunoSEQ multiplex PCR, while TCRdb's copy carries only in-frame clones and drops some. The sample holds about 130,000 clones, roughly 82% seen once. Sequencing was done on a sample of PBMCs. The origin of the receptors is a woman between 18 and 29 years old in good health and CMV-seropositive.

The genes are TRBV11-2 and TRBJ2-1, with 7 bases that match TRBD2. This CDR3 spans 12 amino acids. Germline CDR1 and CDR2: SGHAT and FQNNGV. V shed 6 bases, J shed 10 bases, and the junction held 6 bases outside the gene matches. The CDR3 region has the DNA TGTGCCAGCAGTCGTAATAGCGGGGAGCAGTTCTTC. Amino acid sequence: CASSRNSGEQFF.

This chain joins TRBV29-1 and TRBJ2-5; 8 nucleotides line up with TRBD1. The CDR3 has 13 residues. V gave up 8 bases and J gave up 5 bases; unmatched junction bases: 10. The V gene's germline CDR1 is SQVTM and CDR2 ANQGSEA. CDR3 nucleotides: TGCAGCTTTACCGGGACAGGTTCCGAGACCCAGTACTTC. As protein: CSFTGTGSETQYF.

The chain carries TRBV6-5 and TRBJ1-3; D is unresolved. V dropped 3 bases and J dropped 4 bases, with 13 bases sitting between them. In germline, CDR1 is MNHEY, CDR2 SVGAGI. CDR3 length equals 15 residues. CDR3 DNA sequence: TGTGCCAGCAGTTATCGCAGAGGATCGGGAAACACCATATATTTT. Translated, it gives CASSYRRGSGNTIYF.

This chain connects TRBV7-9 to TRBJ2-3; possibly TRBD2 for D (5 bases). CDR1 and CDR2 from the germline V gene are SEHNR and FQNEAQ (reference sequence). V dropped 1 base and J dropped 6 bases, with 11 bases sitting between them. The CDR3 runs to 14 residues. The CDR3 DNA sequence: TGTGCCAGCAGCTTAGGGACTTCTGTGGATACGCAGTATTTT. It is translated as CASSLGTSVDTQYF.

The V and J genes are TRBV28 and TRBJ2-7; 8 nucleotides match TRBD1. V was clipped by 9 bases and J by 1 base; unmatched bases: 5. Germline CDR1 and CDR2: MDHEN and SYDVKM. This CDR3 has 13 residues. DNA of the CDR3: TGTGCCAGGAGGACAGGGCGGTCCTACGAGCAGTACTTC. This gives the protein CARRTGRSYEQYF.

In DNA form, the CDR3 reads TGTGCCAGCGGAGGAGGTACTGAAGCTTTCTTT. Translating it yields CASGGGTEAFF. V gene TRBV25-1 combines with J gene TRBJ1-1; the D is unclear. V lost 8 bases and J 5 bases, leaving 9 bases between the germline ends. The CDR3 has 11 amino acids. The germline gives CDR1 MGHDK, CDR2 SYGVNS.

The chain joins TRBV6-1 to TRBJ1-6; TRBD1 aligns across 9 bases. V shed 4 bases and J 0 bases; nucleotides not matched to a gene: 4. Germline V gene data show CDR1 as MNHNS and CDR2 as SASEGT. This CDR3 has 17 residues. The CDR3 loop is CASSVDRGSSYNSPLHF. Here the CDR3 DNA reads TGTGCCAGCAGTGTGGACAGGGGAAGCTCCTATAATTCACCCCTCCACTTT.

The CDR3, as DNA: TGTGCCAGCAGCCTTAGCGGGGGGCCCAACAATGAGCAGTTCTTC. Protein sequence: CASSLSGGPNNEQFF. The V gene is TRBV7-6, the J gene TRBJ2-1; 10 positions agree with TRBD2. This CDR3 is built from 15 residues. CDR1 and CDR2 (germline): SGHVS, FNYEAQ. Unmatched junction bases numbered 6, after V lost 5 bases and J lost 5 bases.

The chain employs TRBV5-1 and TRBJ2-3; 12 nucleotides agree with TRBD2. Germline V gene lookup returns CDR1 SGHRS and CDR2 YFSETQ. After removal of 3 bases from V and 1 base from J, the junction contained 6 bases not matched to a gene. This CDR3 spans 17 amino acids. The CDR3 is CASSSPSGGAGTDTQYF. The CDR3 DNA is TGCGCCAGCAGCTCTCCTAGCGGGGGGGCCGGCACAGATACGCAGTATTTT.

The chain has TRBV7-8 and TRBJ2-1; a possible D gene is TRBD2 (7 bases). This CDR3 spans 16 amino acids. Germline V gene data show CDR1 as SGHVS and CDR2 as FQNEAQ. The ends were cut back, 6 bases at V and 4 bases at J, with 19 bases in the middle. The DNA of the CDR3 is TGTGCCAGCAGTAGGGGGGGGTCTGGGCGTTACAATGAGCAGTTCTTC. Protein sequence: CASSRGGSGRYNEQFF.

This chain connects TRBV5-4 to TRBJ1-4; D unclear. V dropped 0 bases and J dropped 8 bases, with 8 bases sitting between them. The CDR3 has 13 residues. Per germline, CDR1 SGHNT and CDR2 YYREEE (reference sequence). The CDR3: CASSLVPGEKLFF. The CDR3 coding sequence is TGTGCCAGCAGCTTGGTTCCGGGAGAAAAACTGTTTTTT.

The chain links TRBV6-4 to TRBJ2-2; 8 bases map to TRBD2. CDR3 size: 15 residues. Germline V gene sequence: CDR1 MRHNA, CDR2 SNTAGT. The trim removed 7 bases at V and 7 bases at J, leaving 11 bases unmatched. This chain's CDR3 is CASTDQAGAGGELFF. The CDR3 DNA sequence: TGTGCCAGCACCGATCAAGCGGGGGCTGGCGGGGAGCTGTTTTTT.

The chain recombines TRBV5-5 with TRBJ2-5; 9 bases line up with TRBD1. This CDR3 spans 12 amino acids. Losses at the gene ends were 0 bases for V and 14 bases for J; bases not matched to a gene: 5. Germline values: CDR1 SGHKS, CDR2 YYEKEE (reference sequence). The CDR3 sequence: CASSLVAGQGYF. For the CDR3, the DNA is TGTGCCAGCAGCTTGGTGGCGGGACAGGGTTACTTC.